The T cell receptor (beta chain) described here comes from a study of blood T cell repertoires in COVID-19 (dated by TCRdb to the early 2020s). Context from the whole study: The collaborator samples originated in the United States, Italy and Spain and spanned the acute and convalescent phases of COVID-19. A freely available public database, intended as a resource for researchers studying the immune response to SARS-CoV-2, is where the repertoires were released. The dataset comprised deeply sampled blood TCRbeta repertoires from subjects exposed to, actively infected with, or recovered from COVID-19. The material from the prospective study consisted of cDNA or gDNA derived from T cells, B-cell-depleted T cells, or PBMCs. Where available, HLA class I and class II types were obtained from metadata supplied by the sample provider rather than from assay-based typing. Samples came from the ongoing ImmuneRACE study (first 160 participants) plus 1,254 subjects from 6 global collaborators. Sample metadata almost always included a de-identified subject ID, COVID-19 status, age in years and sex.

Whole blood was collected in K2EDTA tubes by collaborating institutions according to the institutions' own protocols. Collaborator samples were shipped for TCRbeta analysis as frozen whole blood, isolated PBMCs, or DNA extracted from either sample type. From the cysteine up to the phenylalanine, the CDR3 has a length of 16 residues. Only the CDR3 DNA is retained, 48 bases long and in frame from the first base. Sequences SGHAT (CDR1) and FQDESV (CDR2) are obtained from the germline V gene (reference sequence). V and J are truncated by 3 bases and 2 bases respectively, leaving an intervening sequence of 11 bases. TCRbeta CDR3 regions were amplified from genomic DNA by means of the immunoSEQ Assay, a bias-controlled multiplex PCR. The study's processing was this. The number of nucleated cells in each sample was estimated by amplification of reference gene primers within the assay. To quantify the absolute abundance of each unique TCRbeta CDR3 rearrangement, sequence reads were collapsed and filtered. Productive Simpson clonality was computed per sample as the square root of Simpson's diversity index over productive rearrangements. The table comes from immuneACCESS by way of TCRdb, which keeps in-frame sequences with V and J called. Part of the clones is missing from these tables; in studies checked, under half for an unresolved V gene and the rest for unknown reasons. V, J and clone size derive from that table, while D and trimming were established from the DNA sequence. Across this sample there are more than 90,000 clones, with 70% to 90% seen only once. The top ten clones comprise about 9.9% of the sample.

In this sample, this clone turned up a few times. The antigen it binds to is not known. Base quality data are lacking; no much larger clone is found one base away. The study at large found these results: The quantity of clinical and demographic metadata differed by source and by participant and was supplied without curation.

Material: peripheral blood. The TCR comes from a woman aged 25 to 39 with acute or convalescent COVID-19. The rearranged chain carries TRBV11-1 and TRBJ2-6, with no reliable assignment of the D segment. Read as DNA, the sequence is TGTGCCAGCAGCTTTAAGCTAGGCGCTGGGGCCAACGTCCTGACTTTC. It codes for CASSFKLGAGANVLTF.